What follows are 24 T cell receptor beta chains derived from one specimen sequenced in a study of T-cell memory formation after mild COVID-19. Each CDR3 protein is one row after TCRdb ran MiXCR on the 5' RACE reads. This table holds 450,000 or so distinct CDR3 sequences, around a quarter found once. Sequenced: PBMCs or a T cell subset sorted from them (not recorded which). The receptors were gathered from an adult woman who had mild COVID-19 (a few samples of this study predate the infection). Cell type and time point are not known.

This clonotype was picked up many times. The chain links TRBV2 to TRBJ1-1, with a tentative D call TRBD1 (5 bases). The V and J ends lost 8 bases and 3 bases respectively, with 13 bases between them. Germline V gene lookup returns CDR1 SNHLY and CDR2 FYNNEI. The CDR3 totals 13 residues. The DNA for the CDR3 is TGTGCCAGCGCAGGGAATGAGGACACTGAAGCTTTCTTT. Translation: CASAGNEDTEAFF.

The chain is built from TRBV24-1 and TRBJ2-2; D assignment may be TRBD1 or TRBD2 (5 bases each). This CDR3 has 17 amino acids. Germline V gene sequence: CDR1 KGHDR, CDR2 SFDVKD. V dropped 4 bases and J dropped 6 bases, with 20 bases sitting between them. The chain's CDR3 is CATSDYRDPVGAGELFF. DNA for the CDR3: TGTGCCACCAGTGACTATAGGGACCCTGTTGGAGCCGGGGAGCTGTTTTTT.

This clonotype was counted ten times or more. V gene TRBV7-6 combines with J gene TRBJ2-2, with D hard to call. The germline V gene has CDR1 SGHVS and CDR2 FNYEAQ. Trimming left V 5 bases short and J 4 bases short, with 8 bases between. The CDR3 has 13 amino acids. CDR3 sequence reads: CASSPVGTGELFF. The CDR3 DNA follows: TGTGCCAGCAGCCCCGTCGGCACCGGGGAGCTGTTTTTT.

This clonotype has more than one count but fewer than ten. The rearrangement uses TRBV7-9 and TRBJ1-1, with D uncertain. The germline gives CDR1 SEHNR, CDR2 FQNEAQ (reference sequence). The CDR3 extends over 13 amino acids. Trimming removed 6 bases from V and 1 base from J, with 9 bases in between. CDR3 residues: CASRQTSNTEAFF. The DNA of the CDR3 is TGTGCCAGCAGACAAACCTCGAACACTGAAGCTTTCTTT.

The gene calls are TRBV2 and TRBJ1-5; TRBD1 matches 7 bases. This CDR3 is built from 14 residues. Per the germline V gene, CDR1 is SNHLY and CDR2 is FYNNEI. The V and J ends lost 7 bases and 0 bases, in that order; junction bases with no gene match: 3. The chain's CDR3 is CASNYRGSNQPQHF. CDR3 DNA: TGTGCCAGCAACTACAGGGGTAGCAATCAGCCCCAGCATTTT.

This clonotype has more than one count but fewer than ten. J is TRBJ2-1 and V is TRBV4-2, with 9 bases lining up with TRBD2. Trimming at V came to 1 base and at J to 8 bases, leaving 6 bases not matched to a gene. Germline CDR1 LGHNA, CDR2 YNFKEQ. This CDR3 is built from 15 residues. The CDR3: CASSQAAGLADEQFF. The CDR3 region has the DNA TGTGCCAGCAGCCAAGCGGCGGGACTAGCCGATGAGCAGTTCTTC.

V and J are TRBV27 and TRBJ2-5; 7 bases fit TRBD1. Unmatched junction bases numbered 9, after V lost 2 bases and J lost 3 bases. Germline lookup yields CDR1 MNHEY and CDR2 SMNVEV (reference sequence). The CDR3 totals 16 residues. DNA of the CDR3: TGTGCCAGCAGTTTACTCACAGGGGTCAAAAAAGAGACCCAGTACTTC. Translating it yields CASSLLTGVKKETQYF.

This clonotype occurred many times. V gene TRBV5-1 combines with J gene TRBJ2-7; 15 nucleotides line up with TRBD2. CDR3 length: 16 amino acids. Germline V gene data show CDR1 as SGHRS and CDR2 as YFSETQ. The V and J ends lost 4 bases and 7 bases, in that order; junction bases with no gene match: 9. The CDR3 is CASSPAGTSGGNEQYF. The CDR3 nucleotides are TGCGCCAGCAGCCCCGCCGGGACTAGCGGGGGGAATGAGCAGTACTTC.

This clonotype was seen only a few times. The rearrangement uses TRBV12-3 or TRBV12-4 and TRBJ2-3, with 8 bases fitting TRBD2. Trimming at V came to 6 bases and at J to 1 base, leaving 6 bases not matched to a gene. This CDR3 is built from 15 residues. CDR3 nucleotide sequence: TGTGCCAGCAGCTTGACTAGCGCCCGCACAGATACGCAGTATTTT. The encoded protein is CASSLTSARTDTQYF.

V gene TRBV7-2 combines with J gene TRBJ2-1; unclear D gene. Per germline, CDR1 SGHTA and CDR2 FQGNSA. The CDR3 sequence is 15 residues long. V was pared by 5 bases and J by 0 bases, with 11 bases between. CDR3 protein: CASSPQAISYNEQFF. For the CDR3, the DNA is TGTGCCAGCAGCCCCCAGGCCATCTCCTACAATGAGCAGTTCTTC.

This sequence joins TRBV20-1 and TRBJ2-1; 9 nucleotides match TRBD2. With V trimmed by 0 bases and J by 7 bases, 7 bases remained unmatched. Germline CDR1 DFQATT, CDR2 SNEGSKA (reference sequence). The CDR3 extends over 15 amino acids. This CDR3 is CSARDRGGAGNEQFF. CDR3 DNA: TGCAGTGCTAGAGATCGCGGGGGGGCCGGGAATGAGCAGTTCTTC.

Only a few counts were recorded for this clonotype. V gene TRBV5-1 combines with J gene TRBJ2-2, with D uncertain. CDR1 and CDR2 (germline): SGHRS, YFSETQ. V was cut by 0 bases and J by 1 base, with 7 bases left in between. The CDR3 has 15 residues. The CDR3 loop is CASSLGPGNTGELFF. In nucleotides, the CDR3 is TGCGCCAGCAGCTTGGGTCCAGGGAACACCGGGGAGCTGTTTTTT.

The chain links TRBV4-3 to TRBJ2-7; 7 bases fit TRBD1. After removal of 0 bases from V and 5 bases from J, the junction contained 7 bases not matched to a gene. CDR3 length: 15 amino acids. Germline V gene sequence: CDR1 LGHNA, CDR2 YSLEER. The CDR3 DNA follows: TGCGCCAGCAGCCAAGATGAGACAGGGAGCGACGAGCAGTACTTC. It encodes CASSQDETGSDEQYF.

This rearrangement joins TRBV29-1 to TRBJ2-1, with D unresolved. In germline, CDR1 is SQVTM, CDR2 ANQGSEA. The length of the CDR3 is 10 residues. Trimming cost V 4 bases and J 6 bases, with 4 bases left between them. CDR3 region: CSVGGNEQFF. The CDR3 nucleotides are TGCAGCGTTGGAGGCAATGAGCAGTTCTTC.

This clonotype was observed a handful of times. The chain joins TRBV4-3 to TRBJ2-3, with 13 positions matching TRBD2. The CDR3 runs 18 residues. Germline values: CDR1 LGHNA, CDR2 YSLEER. Trimming at V came to 3 bases and at J to 0 bases, leaving 6 bases not matched to a gene. Written as DNA, the CDR3 is TGCGCCAGCAGCCACGGGACTAGCGGGATATCGAGCACAGATACGCAGTATTTT. Translation: CASSHGTSGISSTDTQYF.

This clonotype was seen a few times. The chain employs TRBV20-1 and TRBJ2-2; 13 bases match TRBD2. This CDR3 spans 17 amino acids. Germline loops: CDR1 DFQATT, CDR2 SNEGSKA (reference sequence). Losses at the gene ends were 2 bases for V and 8 bases for J; bases not matched to a gene: 11. The CDR3 loop is CSARMTRLAGGTGELFF. The CDR3 DNA reads TGCAGTGCTAGAATGACCCGACTAGCGGGAGGTACTGGGGAGCTGTTTTTT.

This chain joins TRBV5-6 and TRBJ1-5; TRBD1 agrees at 8 bases. Germline trimming cut 4 bases from V and 3 bases from J; bases unmatched to any gene: 0. Germline V gives CDR1 SGHDT, CDR2 YYEEEE. This CDR3 region has 13 residues. The CDR3 is CASSQGANQPQHF. The DNA of the CDR3 is TGTGCCAGCAGCCAGGGGGCCAATCAGCCCCAGCATTTT.

Only a few counts were recorded for this clonotype. The CDR3: CASSSTGFRNEQFF. The CDR3 DNA sequence: TGTGCCAGCAGCTCGACAGGTTTTAGGAATGAGCAGTTCTTC. The V call is TRBV5-4, the J call TRBJ2-1; weak D call: TRBD1 (6 bases). Germline-derived CDR1 and CDR2 are SGHNT and YYREEE (reference sequence). The CDR3 totals 14 residues. Deletions cut 3 bases from V and 7 bases from J, with 14 bases between.

The chain is built from TRBV6-1 and TRBJ1-5; D possibly corresponds to TRBD1 (5 bases). CDR3 size: 16 residues. V lost 2 bases, J lost 3 bases, and 14 bases lay in between. Germline-derived CDR1 and CDR2 are MNHNS and SASEGT. The CDR3 reads CASSEPIRGLNQPQHF. The CDR3 bases are TGTGCCAGCAGTGAACCTATTAGGGGACTCAATCAGCCCCAGCATTTT.

This chain connects TRBV7-8 to TRBJ2-3; D possibly corresponds to TRBD1 (6 bases). The CDR3 extends over 16 amino acids. Trimming took 1 base from V and 4 from J, leaving 15 bases between them. Germline lookup yields CDR1 SGHVS and CDR2 FQNEAQ. The CDR3 DNA is TGTGCCAGCAGCTTAGAATGGGGGCCTCGCGCAGATACGCAGTATTTT. This sequence encodes CASSLEWGPRADTQYF. The full variable domain, with the rest looked up from reference TRBV7-8 and TRBJ2-3, is GAGVSQSPRYKVAKRGQDVALRCDPISGHVSLFWYQQALGQGPEFLTYFQNEAQLDKSGLPSDRFFAERPEGSVSTLKIQRTQQEDSAVYLCASSLEWGPRADTQYFGPGTRLTVL.

The chain carries TRBV20-1 and TRBJ2-1; the match to TRBD2 covers 7 bases. V trimming: 1 base; J trimming: 4 bases; junction bases outside the gene matches: 13. The CDR3 consists of 17 residues. CDR1 and CDR2 from the germline V gene are DFQATT and SNEGSKA (reference sequence). The CDR3 sequence is CSARAAGREKVYNEQFF. CDR3 sequence (DNA): TGCAGTGCTAGAGCAGCGGGACGGGAGAAGGTGTACAATGAGCAGTTCTTC.

This clonotype was observed a few times. The chain carries TRBV20-1 and TRBJ2-1, with D hard to call. CDR3 size: 14 residues. Trimming took off 2 bases at V and 0 bases at J, with 8 bases between the two ends. Germline values: CDR1 DFQATT, CDR2 SNEGSKA (reference sequence). CDR3 amino acids: CSARWWDSYNEQFF. The CDR3 nucleotides read TGCAGTGCTAGATGGTGGGACTCCTACAATGAGCAGTTCTTC.

V usage is TRBV7-9 and J usage is TRBJ1-4; tentative D call: TRBD1 (6 bases). CDR3 length: 15 residues. Trimming left V 5 bases short and J 3 bases short, with 13 bases between. Germline assignment: CDR1 SEHNR and CDR2 FQNEAQ (reference sequence). The CDR3 reads CASSRSGVANEKLFF. CDR3 bases: TGTGCCAGCAGCCGTTCAGGGGTCGCTAATGAAAAACTGTTTTTT.

The chain links TRBV29-1 to TRBJ2-7; maybe TRBD2 (5 bases). This CDR3 has 15 residues. Trimming removed 1 base from V and 0 bases from J, with 13 bases in between. CDR1 is SQVTM and CDR2 is ANQGSEA in the germline V gene. For the CDR3, the DNA is TGCAGCGTTGAAGGTTCTTACACTAGCTCCTACGAGCAGTACTTC. Translation gives CSVEGSYTSSYEQYF.